The 4 T cell receptor beta chains listed next were all sequenced from one sample in a study of cytomegalovirus exposure and HLA in healthy donors. Profiled with immunoSEQ multiplex PCR; TCRdb holds only in-frame clones, not every one. The table lists around 60,000 clones, 90% of them singletons, with 3% in the top ten. Sequenced material: PBMCs. The receptors shown here come from a man aged 18 to 29 in good health and CMV-seronegative.

The CDR3 spells CATSRDRDGRTEAFF. For the CDR3, the DNA is TGTGCCACCAGCAGAGATCGGGACGGGAGGACTGAAGCTTTCTTT. The chain recombines TRBV15 with TRBJ1-1; D is possibly TRBD1 (5 bases). CDR3 length equals 15 residues. CDR1 and CDR2 (germline): LNHNV, YYDKDF (reference sequence). Trimming took 0 bases from V and 5 from J, leaving 13 bases between them.

The chain links TRBV6-5 to TRBJ2-2, with D tentatively TRBD1 (5 bases). The CDR3 is 15 amino acids. CDR1 MNHEY and CDR2 SVGAGI come from the germline V gene. V lost 2 bases to trimming and J lost 0 bases, with 7 bases between them. DNA of the CDR3: TGTGCCAGCAGTTACCAGACAGCGAACACCGGGGAGCTGTTTTTT. It codes for CASSYQTANTGELFF.

This chain links TRBV28 with TRBJ2-1; 7 nucleotides agree with TRBD1. The CDR3 has 15 amino acids. The germline V gene has CDR1 MDHEN and CDR2 SYDVKM. Trimming removed 7 bases from V and 4 bases from J; junction bases left unmatched: 10. In DNA, the CDR3 is TGTGCCAGCAACCTACTTGGGACAGCTTACAATGAGCAGTTCTTC. Protein product: CASNLLGTAYNEQFF.

The rearrangement links TRBV29-1 to TRBJ2-7; 9 nucleotides align to TRBD2. There are 13 residues in the CDR3. CDR1 is SQVTM and CDR2 is ANQGSEA in the germline V gene. The ends lost 5 bases at V and 2 bases at J; junction bases unmatched: 4. This chain's CDR3 is CSVRASGTYEQYF. CDR3 DNA: TGCAGCGTTCGGGCTAGCGGGACCTACGAGCAGTACTTC.